This is a list of T cell receptor beta chains from one sample in a study of regulatory T cells in long-lasting Graves disease. From the multiplex PCR reads, TCRdb called clonotypes with MiXCR, one entry per CDR3 protein. The profile shows 530,000 or so distinct CDR3 sequences, around an eighth of them singletons. The data were also submitted as part of a second study, on T cells in Graves' hyperthyroidism and ophthalmopathy.

Source: peripheral blood mononuclear cells (PBMCs), taken at new diagnosis, from a patient treated with antithyroid drugs. The receptors shown here come from a young man with Graves disease. CDR3s include the opening cysteine and the closing phenylalanine or tryptophan. Fields, in order: clone size, V gene, D gene, J gene, CDR3 DNA, CDR3 protein. A D gene is named only where the DNA matches it firmly. The size of a clone is reported for some rows only, either as once, few or many, or as a class for expanded clones.

>many|TRBV14|-|TRBJ2-4
TGTGCCAGCAGCCAAGGCGGGATGGGGATTAACATTCAGTACTTC
CASSQGGMGINIQYF
>many|TRBV28|-|TRBJ2-2
TGTGCCAGCAGTTCCGCACTCGGAGGCGGGACGGGCACCGGGGAGCTGTTTTTT
CASSSALGGGTGTGELFF
>-|TRBV7-9|-|TRBJ2-5
TGTGCCAGCAGCTCCTTTTTCGTAGAGACCCAGTACTTC
CASSSFFVETQYF
>many|TRBV11-3|-|TRBJ1-2
TGTGCCAGCACCCCCGACTTCTATGGCTACACCTTC
CASTPDFYGYTF
>many|TRBV12-3/TRBV12-4|TRBD1|TRBJ2-7
TGTGCCAGCGGCTCGACAGGGCGGGCTTCCGAGCAGTACTTC
CASGSTGRASEQYF
>many|TRBV20-1|TRBD2|TRBJ2-7
TGCAGTGCTAGTCTTAGCGGGATGTTCTACGAGCAGTACTTC
CSASLSGMFYEQYF
>-|TRBV7-8|TRBD2|TRBJ2-7
TGTGCCAGCAGCTTAGCGGCACCCGGGGGCGGGAGGTCCTACGAGCAGTACTTC
CASSLAAPGGGRSYEQYF
>-|TRBV5-1|-|TRBJ1-4
TGCGCCAGCAGCCCGGACAGCTATAATGAAAAACTGTTTTTT
CASSPDSYNEKLFF
>many|TRBV6-1|-|TRBJ1-2
TGTGCCAGCAGGACCGGGCCTGCGGTCTATGGCTACACCTTC
CASRTGPAVYGYTF
>many|TRBV2|-|TRBJ2-7
TGTGCCAGCAAAACGAAGATCTACGAGCAGTACTTC
CASKTKIYEQYF
>many|TRBV15|-|TRBJ2-3
TGTGCCACCAGCCTTATAAAGTCAGATACGCAGTATTTT
CATSLIKSDTQYF
>-|TRBV5-1|-|TRBJ2-7
TGCGCCAGCAACCCCGGAGGAGGTAACGAGCAGTACTTC
CASNPGGGNEQYF
>many|TRBV11-2|TRBD1|TRBJ1-1
TGTGCCAGCAGCTTAGGGACAGGGTTAGAAGCTTTCTTT
CASSLGTGLEAFF
>-|TRBV4-1|-|TRBJ1-1
TGCGCCAGCAGCCAAGATCCACTGCAGAACACTGAAGCTTTCTTT
CASSQDPLQNTEAFF
>many|TRBV27|TRBD1|TRBJ2-5
TGTGCCAGCAGCACAGGGGGAGAGACCCAGTACTTC
CASSTGGETQYF
>few|TRBV20-1|TRBD2|TRBJ2-2
TGCAGTGCGTTTGGCGGGAGGTTCACCGGGGAGCTGTTTTTT
CSAFGGRFTGELFF
>many|TRBV20-1|-|TRBJ1-4
TGCAGTGCTAGGGACGTGGTGGGGGGTGAAAAACTGTTTTTT
CSARDVVGGEKLFF
>many|TRBV12-3/TRBV12-4|-|TRBJ2-1
TGTGCCAGCCCCCCTCCAGGAGGGGCCGAGGGAGAGCAGTTCTTC
CASPPPGGAEGEQFF
>many|TRBV7-9|-|TRBJ2-7
TGTGCCAGCAGCTTAGTAGGGGGGAACGAGCAGTACTTC
CASSLVGGNEQYF
>few|TRBV5-1|-|TRBJ2-7
TGCGCCAGCAGCTTGGACCCATCCTCCTACGAGCAGTACTTC
CASSLDPSSYEQYF
>few|TRBV20-1|TRBD1|TRBJ2-4
TGCAGTGCCCGGACAGGGAGTTCGGTTCAGTACTTC
CSARTGSSVQYF
>many|TRBV19|-|TRBJ1-2
TGTGCCAGTAGGCACGGGGGTGAAAGTAACTATGGCTACACCTTC
CASRHGGESNYGYTF
>many|TRBV12-3/TRBV12-4|TRBD2|TRBJ2-3
TGTGCCAGCAGTTCACTAGCGGCCCAAATAAATACGCAGTATTTT
CASSSLAAQINTQYF
>many|TRBV11-2|TRBD2|TRBJ2-5
TGTGCCAGCAGCTCTATTGGACTAGCGGAGCGCCAAGAGACCCAGTACTTC
CASSSIGLAERQETQYF
>many|TRBV20-1|TRBD2|TRBJ2-1
TGCAGTGTTAGCGGGAGTATAGTTGAGCAGTTCTTC
CSVSGSIVEQFF
>many|TRBV7-3|-|TRBJ2-6
TGTGCCAGCAGCTCCCCTAGGGCGGAACGGGGGGCCAACGTCCTGACTTTC
CASSSPRAERGANVLTF
>few|TRBV29-1|TRBD2|TRBJ2-7
TGCAGCGTCCGAAGGTCGCGGGGACTAGCGGATTCCTACGAGCAGTACTTC
CSVRRSRGLADSYEQYF
>many|TRBV30|TRBD1|TRBJ1-1
TGTGCCGGAGAACGGACAGGGGGTTTGGGGATCTTT
CAGERTGGLGIF
>few|TRBV6-2/TRBV6-3|-|TRBJ2-3
TGTGCCAGCAGTTCTTTCTCTGGCCCCCCGGATACGCAGTATTTT
CASSSFSGPPDTQYF
>-|TRBV20-1|TRBD1|TRBJ2-2
TGCAGTGCTAGCCGACAGGGGGCGAACACCGGGGAGCTGTTTTTT
CSASRQGANTGELFF
>many|TRBV28|-|TRBJ1-6
TGTGCCAGCAGCCTCGCCCGGGAATATAATTCACCCCTCCACTTT
CASSLAREYNSPLHF
>few|TRBV29-1|-|TRBJ1-1
TGCAGCGCCAACGACGGCCCCGCTCCCCTCTTT
CSANDGPAPLF
>many|TRBV5-1|-|TRBJ1-1
TGCGCCAGCAGCAAGACGGCCGATGAAGCTTTCTTT
CASSKTADEAFF
>-|TRBV27|-|TRBJ1-6
TGTGCCAGCAGTTTAACTCGTAGGGCAGTTAATTCACCCCTCCACTTT
CASSLTRRAVNSPLHF
>few|TRBV4-1|-|TRBJ2-2
TGCGCCAGCAGCCAAGTGACAGCAAACACCGGGGAGCTGTTTTTT
CASSQVTANTGELFF